This T cell receptor beta chain was found in a study of blood T cell repertoires in COVID-19 (TCRdb year 2020). A note on the overall study: Samples covering the acute and convalescent phases of COVID-19 were provided by collaborators in the United States, Italy and Spain. Samples came from the ongoing ImmuneRACE study (first 160 participants) plus 1,254 subjects from 6 global collaborators. Where available, HLA class I and class II types were obtained from metadata supplied by the sample provider rather than from assay-based typing. A freely available public database, intended as a resource for researchers studying the immune response to SARS-CoV-2, is where the repertoires were released. The dataset comprised deeply sampled blood TCRbeta repertoires from subjects exposed to, actively infected with, or recovered from COVID-19. The sample metadata nearly always contained a de-identified subject ID, COVID-19 status, age in years and sex. The prospective study material was composed of cDNA or gDNA derived from T cells, B-cell-depleted T cells, or PBMCs. Beyond this particular receptor, the publication reports: The amount of clinical and demographic metadata varied by source and participant and was provided uncurated.

Concerning this clone itself: Its antigen remains unidentified. No much larger clone is present one base from it, and per-base qualities are unavailable.

TCRbeta CDR3 regions were amplified from genomic DNA by means of the immunoSEQ Assay, a bias-controlled multiplex PCR. On the study's bioinformatics: Within the assay, amplification of reference gene primers was used to estimate how many nucleated cells each sample contained. Sequence reads were collapsed and filtered to measure the absolute abundance of every unique TCRbeta CDR3 rearrangement. Productive Simpson clonality was computed per sample as the square root of Simpson's diversity index over productive rearrangements. The clones in this table, taken by TCRdb from immuneACCESS, are in-frame only. Not every clone is retained; where verified, under half of the shortfall comes from an unresolved V gene, and the cause of the rest is unknown. The V and J calls and clone size were taken over from that table, and D and trimming were inferred from the DNA. This sample comprises approximately 170,000 clones, 70% to 90% of them detected only once. The top ten hold 7.5% to 10% of the sample.

From the germline V gene, CDR1 is SGHRS and CDR2 is YFSETQ. The germline ends are 9 bases apart after V is trimmed by 4 bases and J by 8 bases. The CDR3 runs 12 amino acids, cysteine and phenylalanine included. Kept here is only the CDR3 DNA, which spans 36 bases and is read in frame from base 1. At one collaborating source in Seattle, patients were enrolled during active infection and were followed longitudinally through the course of disease. The collaborating institutions used their own protocols to collect whole blood in K2EDTA tubes. Collaborator samples were shipped for TCRbeta analysis as frozen whole blood, isolated PBMCs, or DNA extracted from either sample type.

Input material: peripheral blood. This sequence originates from a woman of 80 years or more with COVID-19, enrolled during active disease. This chain is built from TRBV5-1 and TRBJ1-4, with the D segment identity uncertain. In nucleotides, the sequence is TGCGCCAGCAGCACCCGAGGGGAAAAACTGTTTTTT. Translated, it gives CASSTRGEKLFF.